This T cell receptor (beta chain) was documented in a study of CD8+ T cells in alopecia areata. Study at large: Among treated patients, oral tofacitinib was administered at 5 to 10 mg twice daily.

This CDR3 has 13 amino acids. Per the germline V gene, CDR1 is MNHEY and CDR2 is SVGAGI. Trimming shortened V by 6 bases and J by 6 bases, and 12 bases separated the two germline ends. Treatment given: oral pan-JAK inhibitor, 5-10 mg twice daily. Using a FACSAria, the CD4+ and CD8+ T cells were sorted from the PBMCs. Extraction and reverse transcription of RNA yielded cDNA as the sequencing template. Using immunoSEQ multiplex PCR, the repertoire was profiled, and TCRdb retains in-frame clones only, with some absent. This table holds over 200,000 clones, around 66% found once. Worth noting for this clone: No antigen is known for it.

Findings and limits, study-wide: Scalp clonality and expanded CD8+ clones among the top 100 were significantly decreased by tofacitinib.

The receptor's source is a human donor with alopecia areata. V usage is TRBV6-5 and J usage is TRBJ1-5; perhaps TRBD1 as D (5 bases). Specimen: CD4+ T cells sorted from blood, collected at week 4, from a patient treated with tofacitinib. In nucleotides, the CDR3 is TGTGCCAGCAGCTCCATGGGGGGTCAGCCCCAGCATTTT. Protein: CASSSMGGQPQHF.